Listed below are T cell receptor beta chains from one sample, sequenced in a study of memory CD4+ T cells and cytomegalovirus serostatus. Profiled with immunoSEQ multiplex PCR; TCRdb holds only in-frame clones, not every one. The table records some 30,000 clones, about three quarters of them present only once. The sample taken for sequencing was memory CD4+ T cells from blood. These TCRs come from an adult in good health and CMV-seronegative. Some clones in this sample may be carry-over from other donors' samples. Both conserved end residues are part of each CDR3. The D gene is left open where the match is weak. The listing skips clone size in some rows; elsewhere it reads once, few, many or a size class.

j_call	clone_size	d_call	v_call	cdr3_aa	cdr3_nt
TRBJ1-3	NA	NA	TRBV6-6	CASSYPGGGNTIYF	TGTGCCAGCAGTTACCCGGGGGGGGGAAACACCATATATTTT
TRBJ1-3	NA	NA	TRBV5-1	CASSLEAIAGNTIYF	TGCGCCAGCAGCTTGGAGGCCATTGCTGGAAACACCATATATTTT
TRBJ2-5	NA	NA	TRBV9	CASSVGGVEETQYF	TGTGCCAGCAGCGTAGGGGGGGTTGAGGAGACCCAGTACTTC
TRBJ2-7	few	TRBD1	TRBV28	CASRGQGGHEQYF	TGTGCCAGCAGGGGACAGGGGGGGCACGAGCAGTACTTC
TRBJ2-3	NA	TRBD2	TRBV11-3	CASSRGTSGRTDTQYF	TGTGCCAGCAGCCGCGGGACTAGCGGGCGCACAGATACGCAGTATTTT
TRBJ1-4	NA	NA	TRBV29-1	CSVLWAGREKLFF	TGCAGCGTTTTGTGGGCAGGGCGTGAAAAACTGTTTTTT
TRBJ1-3	NA	TRBD1	TRBV30	CAWIPGQGRSGNTIYF	TGTGCCTGGATCCCGGGACAGGGCCGCTCTGGAAACACCATATATTTT
TRBJ1-1	NA	NA	TRBV29-1	CSGQSGTEAFF	TGCAGCGGACAGTCGGGCACTGAAGCTTTCTTT
TRBJ2-5	few	TRBD1	TRBV5-1	CASSFGRGHQETQYF	TGCGCCAGCAGCTTCGGCAGGGGGCACCAAGAGACCCAGTACTTC
TRBJ2-1	NA	TRBD1	TRBV28	CASSLYWTGGNEQFF	TGTGCCAGCAGTTTATACTGGACAGGGGGCAATGAGCAGTTCTTC
TRBJ1-5	NA	NA	TRBV19	CASSDQGNQPQHF	TGTGCCAGTAGTGATCAGGGCAATCAGCCCCAGCATTTT
TRBJ2-2	NA	NA	TRBV7-2	CASSSQGADTGELFF	TGTGCCAGCAGCTCACAGGGTGCCGACACCGGGGAGCTGTTTTTT
TRBJ1-3	few	TRBD1	TRBV18	CASSRGQGASENTIYF	TGTGCCAGCTCACGGGGACAGGGGGCTTCTGAAAACACCATATATTTT
TRBJ2-3	NA	NA	TRBV6-4	CASSREWDQSTDTQYF	TGTGCCAGCAGCCGGGAGTGGGACCAAAGCACAGATACGCAGTATTTT
TRBJ2-7	NA	NA	TRBV6-5	CASSYSHSGYYEQYF	TGTGCCAGCAGTTACTCGCATTCGGGGTACTACGAGCAGTACTTC
TRBJ1-2	NA	NA	TRBV7-8	CASSLGADLLFYGYTF	TGTGCCAGCAGCTTAGGGGCAGACCTCCTCTTCTATGGCTACACCTTC
TRBJ1-4	NA	NA	TRBV7-9	CASSLTGGPNEKLFF	TGTGCCAGCAGCCTGACGGGGGGGCCAAATGAAAAACTGTTTTTT
TRBJ1-1	NA	NA	TRBV18	CASSPPDPVNRAFF	TGTGCCAGCTCACCACCGGATCCTGTCAATAGGGCTTTCTTT
TRBJ1-4	NA	TRBD1	TRBV15	CATSRVGTGGEKLFF	TGTGCCACCAGCAGAGTGGGGACAGGGGGGGAAAAACTGTTTTTT
TRBJ2-7	NA	TRBD2	TRBV6-6	CASSHGTSGGSEQYF	TGTGCCAGCAGTCATGGGACTAGCGGGGGATCCGAGCAGTACTTC
TRBJ1-1	NA	NA	TRBV19	CASAAAGRREAFF	TGTGCCAGTGCCGCCGCGGGTAGGCGGGAAGCTTTCTTT
TRBJ2-2	NA	NA	TRBV12-5	CASGLEVNTGELFF	TGTGCTAGTGGTTTGGAGGTAAACACCGGGGAGCTGTTTTTT
TRBJ1-6	NA	NA	TRBV6-1	CASSEANSDNSPLHF	TGTGCCAGCAGTGAAGCGAACAGCGATAATTCACCCCTCCACTTT
TRBJ2-6	NA	NA	TRBV5-1	CASSLAGGVSGANVLTF	TGCGCCAGCAGCTTGGCTGGGGGAGTCTCTGGGGCCAACGTCCTGACTTTC
TRBJ1-6	NA	NA	TRBV19	CASSSIQGLGSPLHF	TGTGCCAGTAGTAGCATACAGGGCCTTGGTTCACCCCTCCACTTT
TRBJ2-3	NA	NA	TRBV7-3	CASSLMGYSDTQYF	TGTGCCAGCAGCTTAATGGGCTATTCAGATACGCAGTATTTT
TRBJ1-4	NA	NA	TRBV6-1	CASTPGGTNEKLFF	TGTGCCAGCACCCCCGGGGGAACTAATGAAAAACTGTTTTTT
TRBJ1-1	NA	TRBD1	TRBV2	CASSEADRGRTEAFF	TGTGCCAGCAGTGAAGCGGACAGGGGAAGGACTGAAGCTTTCTTT